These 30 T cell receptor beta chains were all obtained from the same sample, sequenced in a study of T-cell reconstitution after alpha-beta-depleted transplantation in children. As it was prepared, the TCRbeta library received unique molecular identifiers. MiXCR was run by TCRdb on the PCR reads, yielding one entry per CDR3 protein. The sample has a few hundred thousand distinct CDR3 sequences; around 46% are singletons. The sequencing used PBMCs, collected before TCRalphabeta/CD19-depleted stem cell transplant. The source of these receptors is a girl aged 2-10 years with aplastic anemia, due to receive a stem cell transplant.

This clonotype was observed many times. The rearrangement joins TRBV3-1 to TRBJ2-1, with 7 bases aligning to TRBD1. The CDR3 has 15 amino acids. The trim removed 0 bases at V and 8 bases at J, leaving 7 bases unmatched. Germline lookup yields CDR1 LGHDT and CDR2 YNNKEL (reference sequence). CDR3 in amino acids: CASSQDRGTGDEQFF. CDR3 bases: TGTGCCAGCAGCCAAGATAGGGGCACAGGGGATGAGCAGTTCTTC.

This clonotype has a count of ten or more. This chain's CDR3 is CASSFQQGKTGELFF. The DNA of the CDR3 is TGTGCCAGCAGTTTCCAACAGGGGAAAACCGGGGAGCTGTTTTTT. The chain recombines TRBV12-3 or TRBV12-4 with TRBJ2-2; 7 nucleotides agree with TRBD1. The CDR3 covers 15 residues. The V gene end was trimmed by 3 bases and the J gene end by 5 bases; junction bases not matched to a gene: 6.

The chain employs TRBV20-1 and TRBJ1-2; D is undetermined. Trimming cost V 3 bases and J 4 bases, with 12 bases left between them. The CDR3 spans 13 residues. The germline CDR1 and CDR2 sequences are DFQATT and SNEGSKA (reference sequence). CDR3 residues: CSASLSVGYGYTF. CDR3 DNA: TGCAGTGCTAGTCTATCAGTAGGCTATGGCTACACCTTC.

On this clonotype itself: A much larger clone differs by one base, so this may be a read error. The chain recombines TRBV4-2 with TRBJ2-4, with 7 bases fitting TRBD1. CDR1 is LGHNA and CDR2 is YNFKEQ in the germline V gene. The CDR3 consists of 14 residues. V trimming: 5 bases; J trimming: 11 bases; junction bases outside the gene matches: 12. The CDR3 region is CASSSARGSNFQYF. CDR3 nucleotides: TGTGCCAGCAGCAGCGCCAGGGGGTCGAACTTTCAGTACTTC.

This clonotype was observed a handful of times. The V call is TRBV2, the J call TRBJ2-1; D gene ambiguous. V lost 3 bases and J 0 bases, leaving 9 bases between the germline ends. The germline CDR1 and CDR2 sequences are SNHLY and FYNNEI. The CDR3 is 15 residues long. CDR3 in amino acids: CASSDSRSSYNEQFF. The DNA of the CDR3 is TGTGCCAGCAGTGATTCTCGCAGCTCCTACAATGAGCAGTTCTTC. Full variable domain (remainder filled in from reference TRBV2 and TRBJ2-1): EPEVTQTPSHQVTQMGQEVILRCVPISNHLYFYWYRQILGQKVEFLVSFYNNEISEKSEIFDDQFSVERPDGSNFTLKIRSTKLEDSAMYFCASSDSRSSYNEQFFGPGTRLTVL.

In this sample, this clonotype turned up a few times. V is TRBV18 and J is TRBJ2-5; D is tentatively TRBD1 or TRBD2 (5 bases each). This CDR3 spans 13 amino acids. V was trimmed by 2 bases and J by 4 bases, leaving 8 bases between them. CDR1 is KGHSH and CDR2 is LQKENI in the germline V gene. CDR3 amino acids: CASSPGDRETQYF. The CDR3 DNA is TGTGCCAGCTCACCAGGGGACCGAGAGACCCAGTACTTC.

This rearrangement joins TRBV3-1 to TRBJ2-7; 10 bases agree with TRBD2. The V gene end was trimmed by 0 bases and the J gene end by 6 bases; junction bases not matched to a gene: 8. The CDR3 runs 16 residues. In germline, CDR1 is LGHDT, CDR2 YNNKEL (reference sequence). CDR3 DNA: TGTGCCAGCAGCCAAGATGTCGCTAGCGGGAGTGGCGAGCAGTACTTC. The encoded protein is CASSQDVASGSGEQYF.

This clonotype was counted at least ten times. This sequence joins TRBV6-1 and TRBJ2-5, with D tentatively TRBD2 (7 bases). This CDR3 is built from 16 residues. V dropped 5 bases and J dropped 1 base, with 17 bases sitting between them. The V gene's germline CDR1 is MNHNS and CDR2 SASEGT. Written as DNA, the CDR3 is TGTGCCAGCAGTCTTGCGTTAGGGGGGGGCCAAGAGACCCAGTACTTC. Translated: CASSLALGGGQETQYF.

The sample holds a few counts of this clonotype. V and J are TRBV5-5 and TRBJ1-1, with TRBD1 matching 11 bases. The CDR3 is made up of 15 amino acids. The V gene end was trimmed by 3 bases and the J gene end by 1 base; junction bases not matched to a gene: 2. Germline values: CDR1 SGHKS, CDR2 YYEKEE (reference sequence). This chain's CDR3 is CASSWTGGGNTEAFF. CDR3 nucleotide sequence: TGTGCCAGCAGCTGGACAGGGGGCGGGAACACTGAAGCTTTCTTT.

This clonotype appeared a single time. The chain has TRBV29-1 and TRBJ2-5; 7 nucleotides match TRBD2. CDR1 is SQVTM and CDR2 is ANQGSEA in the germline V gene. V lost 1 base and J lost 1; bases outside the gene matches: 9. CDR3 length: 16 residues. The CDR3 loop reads CSVEGDSGGSQETQYF. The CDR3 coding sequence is TGCAGCGTTGAAGGGGATTCGGGGGGAAGCCAAGAGACCCAGTACTTC.

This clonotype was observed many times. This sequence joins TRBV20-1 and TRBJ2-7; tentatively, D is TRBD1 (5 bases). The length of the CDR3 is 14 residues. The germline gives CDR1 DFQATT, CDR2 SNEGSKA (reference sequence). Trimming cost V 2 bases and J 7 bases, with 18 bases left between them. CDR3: CSARIDQVKGEQYF. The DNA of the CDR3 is TGCAGTGCTAGAATAGATCAGGTTAAGGGGGAGCAGTACTTC.

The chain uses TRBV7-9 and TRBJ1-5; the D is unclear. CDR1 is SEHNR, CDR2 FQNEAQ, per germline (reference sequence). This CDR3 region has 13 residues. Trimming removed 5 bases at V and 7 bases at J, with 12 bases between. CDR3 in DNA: TGTGCCAGCAGCCCCCTCGGGCAGCAGCCCCAGCATTTT. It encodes CASSPLGQQPQHF.

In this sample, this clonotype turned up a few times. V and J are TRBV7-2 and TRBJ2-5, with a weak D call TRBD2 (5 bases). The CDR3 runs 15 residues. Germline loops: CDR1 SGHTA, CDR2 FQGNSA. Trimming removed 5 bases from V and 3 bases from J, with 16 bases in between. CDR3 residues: CASSLGGLAKETQYF. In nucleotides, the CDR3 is TGTGCCAGCAGCCTCGGAGGCCTAGCAAAAGAGACCCAGTACTTC.

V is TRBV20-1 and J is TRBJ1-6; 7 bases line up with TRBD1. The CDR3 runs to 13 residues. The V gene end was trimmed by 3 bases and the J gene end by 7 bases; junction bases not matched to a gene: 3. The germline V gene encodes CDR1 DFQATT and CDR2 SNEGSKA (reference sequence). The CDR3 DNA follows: TGCAGTGCTAGGTGGGACAGCAATTCACCCCTCCACTTT. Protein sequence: CSARWDSNSPLHF.

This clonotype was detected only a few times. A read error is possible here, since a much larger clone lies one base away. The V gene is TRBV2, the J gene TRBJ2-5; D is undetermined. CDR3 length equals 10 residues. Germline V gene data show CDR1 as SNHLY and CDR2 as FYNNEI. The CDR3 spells CASREETQYF. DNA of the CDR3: TGTGCCAGCAGGGAAGAGACCCAGTACTTC.

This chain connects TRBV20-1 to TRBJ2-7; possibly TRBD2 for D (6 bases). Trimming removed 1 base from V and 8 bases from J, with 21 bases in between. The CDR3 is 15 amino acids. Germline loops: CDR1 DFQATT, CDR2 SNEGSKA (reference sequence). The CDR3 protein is CSARVRSSAPFKQYF. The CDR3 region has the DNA TGCAGTGCTAGAGTCAGGTCTAGCGCACCTTTCAAGCAGTACTTC.

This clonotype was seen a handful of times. The CDR3: CASSYSITRWDETQYF. CDR3 coding DNA: TGTGCCAGCAGTTATTCGATCACTAGGTGGGACGAGACCCAGTACTTC. The rearrangement uses TRBV6-5 and TRBJ2-5, with D perhaps matching TRBD1 or TRBD2 (5 bases each). The V gene's germline CDR1 is MNHEY and CDR2 SVGAGI. V shed 3 bases and J shed 5 bases, with 19 bases lying between them. The length of the CDR3 is 16 residues.

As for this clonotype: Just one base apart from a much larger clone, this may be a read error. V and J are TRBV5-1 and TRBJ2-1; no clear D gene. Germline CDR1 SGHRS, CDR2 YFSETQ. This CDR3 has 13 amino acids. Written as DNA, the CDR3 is TGCGCCGGCAGCCCTGGACCCCACAATGAGCAGTTCTTC. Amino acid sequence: CAGSPGPHNEQFF. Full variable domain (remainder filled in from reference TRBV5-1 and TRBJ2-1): KAGVTQTPRYLIKTRGQQVTLSCSPISGHRSVSWYQQTPGQGLQFLFEYFSETQRNKGNFPGRFSGRQFSNSRSEMNVSTLELGDSALYLCAGSPGPHNEQFFGPGTRLTVL.

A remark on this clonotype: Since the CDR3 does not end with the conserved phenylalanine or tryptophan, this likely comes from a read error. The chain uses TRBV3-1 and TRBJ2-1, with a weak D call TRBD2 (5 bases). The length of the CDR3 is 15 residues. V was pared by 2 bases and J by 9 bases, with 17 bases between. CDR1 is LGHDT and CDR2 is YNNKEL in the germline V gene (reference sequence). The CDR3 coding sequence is TGTGCCAGCAGCCAATATATGTCTAGCTGGGGTGAGCAGTTCTCC. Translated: CASSQYMSSWGEQFS.

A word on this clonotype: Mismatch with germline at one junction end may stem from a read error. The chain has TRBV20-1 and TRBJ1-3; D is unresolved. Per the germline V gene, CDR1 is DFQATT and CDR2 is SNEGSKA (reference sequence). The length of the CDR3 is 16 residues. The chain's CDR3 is CCATDPGGQSGNTIYF. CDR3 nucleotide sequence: TGCTGTGCTACCGACCCGGGAGGGCAATCTGGAAACACCATATATTTT.

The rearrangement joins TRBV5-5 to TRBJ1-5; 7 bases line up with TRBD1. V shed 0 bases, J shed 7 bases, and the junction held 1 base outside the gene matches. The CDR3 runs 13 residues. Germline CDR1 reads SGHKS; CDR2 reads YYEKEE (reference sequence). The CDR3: CASSLVDRQPQHF. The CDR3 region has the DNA TGTGCCAGCAGCTTGGTGGACAGGCAGCCCCAGCATTTT.

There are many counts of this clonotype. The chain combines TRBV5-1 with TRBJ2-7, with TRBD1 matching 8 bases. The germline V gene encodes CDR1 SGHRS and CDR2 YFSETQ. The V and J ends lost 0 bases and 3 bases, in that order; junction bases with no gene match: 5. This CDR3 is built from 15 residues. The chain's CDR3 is CASSLEATGVYEQYF. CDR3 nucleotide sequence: TGCGCCAGCAGCTTGGAAGCGACAGGGGTCTACGAGCAGTACTTC.

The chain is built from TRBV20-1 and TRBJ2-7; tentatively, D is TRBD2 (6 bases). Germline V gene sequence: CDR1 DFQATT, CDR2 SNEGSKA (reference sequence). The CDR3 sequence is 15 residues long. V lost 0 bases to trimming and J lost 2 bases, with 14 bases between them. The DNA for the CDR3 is TGCAGTGCTAGAGATCTGCGGGGACTCCCCTACGAGCAGTACTTC. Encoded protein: CSARDLRGLPYEQYF.

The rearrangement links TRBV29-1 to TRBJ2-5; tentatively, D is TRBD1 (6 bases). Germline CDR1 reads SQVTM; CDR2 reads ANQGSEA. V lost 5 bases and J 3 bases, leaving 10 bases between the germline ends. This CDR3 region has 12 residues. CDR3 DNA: TGCAGCGTTCGCCCAGGGGAAGAGACCCAGTACTTC. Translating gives CSVRPGEETQYF.

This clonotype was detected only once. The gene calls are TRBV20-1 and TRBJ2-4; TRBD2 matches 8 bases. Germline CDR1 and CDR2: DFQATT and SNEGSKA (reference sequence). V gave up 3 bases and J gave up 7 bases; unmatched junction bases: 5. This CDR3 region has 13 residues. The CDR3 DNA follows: TGCAGTGCTAGTCTAGCGGGTGCGAACATTCAGTACTTC. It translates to CSASLAGANIQYF.

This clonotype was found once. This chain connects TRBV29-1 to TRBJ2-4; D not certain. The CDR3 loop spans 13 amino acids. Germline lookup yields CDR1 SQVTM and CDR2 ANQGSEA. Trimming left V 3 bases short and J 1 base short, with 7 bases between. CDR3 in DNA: TGCAGCGTTGATGTCGACGCCAAAAACATTCAGTACTTC. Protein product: CSVDVDAKNIQYF.

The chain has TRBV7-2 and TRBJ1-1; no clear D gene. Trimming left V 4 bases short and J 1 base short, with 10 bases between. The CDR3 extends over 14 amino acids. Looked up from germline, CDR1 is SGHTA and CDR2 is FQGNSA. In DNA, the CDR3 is TGTGCCAGCAGCTCAGACGGTAGGAACACTGAAGCTTTCTTT. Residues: CASSSDGRNTEAFF. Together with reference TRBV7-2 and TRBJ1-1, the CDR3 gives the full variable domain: GAGVSQSPSNKVTEKGKDVELRCDPISGHTALYWYRQSLGQGLEFLIYFQGNSAPDKSGLPSDRFSAERTGGSVSTLTIQRTQQEDSAVYLCASSSDGRNTEAFFGQGTRLTVV.

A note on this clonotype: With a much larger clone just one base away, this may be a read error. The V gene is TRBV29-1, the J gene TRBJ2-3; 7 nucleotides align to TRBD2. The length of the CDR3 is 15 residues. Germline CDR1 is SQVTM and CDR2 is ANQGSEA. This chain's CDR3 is CSVRGGSSSTNTQYF. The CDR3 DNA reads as TGCAGCGTTCGCGGCGGGAGCTCGAGCACAAATACGCAGTATTTT.

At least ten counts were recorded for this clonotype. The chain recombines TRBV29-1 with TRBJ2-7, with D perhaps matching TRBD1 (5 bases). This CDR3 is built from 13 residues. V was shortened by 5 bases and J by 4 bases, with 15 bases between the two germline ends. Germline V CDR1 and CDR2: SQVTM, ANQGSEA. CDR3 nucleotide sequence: TGCAGCGTTACAGCAGGGTATAGGTACGAGCAGTACTTC. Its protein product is CSVTAGYRYEQYF.

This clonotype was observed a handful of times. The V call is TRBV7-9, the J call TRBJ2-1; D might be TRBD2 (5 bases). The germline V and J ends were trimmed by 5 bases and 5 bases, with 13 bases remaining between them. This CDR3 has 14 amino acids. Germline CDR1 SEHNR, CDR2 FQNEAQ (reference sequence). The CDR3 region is CASSVVRGDNEQFF. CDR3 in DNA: TGTGCCAGCAGCGTAGTCCGGGGAGACAATGAGCAGTTCTTC.